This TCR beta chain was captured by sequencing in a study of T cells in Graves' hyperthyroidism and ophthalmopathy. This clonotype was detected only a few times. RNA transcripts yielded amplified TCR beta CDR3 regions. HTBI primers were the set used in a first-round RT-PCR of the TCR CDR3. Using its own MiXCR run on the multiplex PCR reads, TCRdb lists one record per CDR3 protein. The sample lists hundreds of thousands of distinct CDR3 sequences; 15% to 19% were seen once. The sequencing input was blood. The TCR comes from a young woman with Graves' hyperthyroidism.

CDR3 in amino acids: CSALFRLSSSYNEQFF. The CDR3 DNA reads TGCAGTGCCCTCTTTCGACTCAGCAGCTCCTACAATGAGCAGTTCTTC. The rearrangement joins TRBV20-1 to TRBJ2-1; the D is unclear. The CDR3 length is 16 residues. Germline CDR1 and CDR2: DFQATT and SNEGSKA (reference sequence). Trimming pared 6 bases from V and 0 bases from J, leaving 18 bases between.